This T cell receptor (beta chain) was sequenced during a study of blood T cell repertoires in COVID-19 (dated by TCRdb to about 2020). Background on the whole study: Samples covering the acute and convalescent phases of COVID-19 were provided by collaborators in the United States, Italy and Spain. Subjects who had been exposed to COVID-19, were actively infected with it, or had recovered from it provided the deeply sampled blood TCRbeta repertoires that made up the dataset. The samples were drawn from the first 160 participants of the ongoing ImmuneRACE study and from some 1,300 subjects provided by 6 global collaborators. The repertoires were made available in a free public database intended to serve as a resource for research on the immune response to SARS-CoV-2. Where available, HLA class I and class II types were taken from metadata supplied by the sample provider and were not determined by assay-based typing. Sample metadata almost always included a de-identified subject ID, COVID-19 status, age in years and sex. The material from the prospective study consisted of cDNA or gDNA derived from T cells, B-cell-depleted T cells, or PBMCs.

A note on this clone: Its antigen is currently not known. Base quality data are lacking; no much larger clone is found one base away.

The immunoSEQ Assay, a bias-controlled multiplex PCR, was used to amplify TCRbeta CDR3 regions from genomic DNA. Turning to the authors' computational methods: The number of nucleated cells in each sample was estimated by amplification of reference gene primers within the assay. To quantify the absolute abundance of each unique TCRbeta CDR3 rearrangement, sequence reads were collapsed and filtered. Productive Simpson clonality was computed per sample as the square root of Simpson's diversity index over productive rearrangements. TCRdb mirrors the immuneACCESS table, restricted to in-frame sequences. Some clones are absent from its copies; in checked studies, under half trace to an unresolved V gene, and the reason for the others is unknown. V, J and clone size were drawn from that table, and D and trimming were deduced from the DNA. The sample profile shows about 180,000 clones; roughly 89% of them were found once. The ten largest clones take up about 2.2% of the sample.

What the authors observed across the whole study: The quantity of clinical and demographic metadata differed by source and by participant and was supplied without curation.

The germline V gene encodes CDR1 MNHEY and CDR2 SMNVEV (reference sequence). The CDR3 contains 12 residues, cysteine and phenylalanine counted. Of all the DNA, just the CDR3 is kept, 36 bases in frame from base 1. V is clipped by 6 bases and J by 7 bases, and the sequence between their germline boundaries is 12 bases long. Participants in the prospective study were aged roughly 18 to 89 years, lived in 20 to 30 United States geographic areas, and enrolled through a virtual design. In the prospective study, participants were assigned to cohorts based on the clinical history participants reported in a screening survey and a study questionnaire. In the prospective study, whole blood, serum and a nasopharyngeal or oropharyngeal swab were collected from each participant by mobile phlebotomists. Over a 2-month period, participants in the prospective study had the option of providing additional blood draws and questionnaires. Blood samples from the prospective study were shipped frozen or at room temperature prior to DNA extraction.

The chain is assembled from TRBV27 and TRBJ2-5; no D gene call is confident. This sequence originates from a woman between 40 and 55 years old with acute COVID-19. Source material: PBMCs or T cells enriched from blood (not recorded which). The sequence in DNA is TGTGCCAGCAGAACTCTAGGTGGGACCCAGTACTTC. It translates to CASRTLGGTQYF.